This T cell receptor (beta chain) is from a study of Ad26.COV2.S vaccination and SARS-CoV-2 variants. Overall study context: Ad26.COV2.S shots went into the muscle once or twice, 56 days apart.

Only in-frame clones appear in the TCRdb table, and some are missing; sequencing was by immunoSEQ multiplex PCR. The data hold hundreds of thousands of clones, with about 87% observed a single time. Treatment reported: around 19 received Ad26.COV2.S at low or high dose, single or two shots; about 5 received placebo; per-sample allocation not given. After the first vaccine or placebo injection, samples were drawn on day 63. The material sequenced was peripheral blood, taken in a trial of Ad26.COV2.S vaccine versus placebo. The TCR was taken from a person between 18 and 65 years old who received the Ad26.COV2.S COVID-19 vaccine or a placebo.

For the CDR3, the DNA is TGTGCCAGCAGTCCCGGGCGCCTGAACACTGAAGCTTTCTTT. Amino acids: CASSPGRLNTEAFF. The chain has TRBV28 and TRBJ1-1, with no clear D. The CDR3 length is 14 residues. V was clipped by 5 bases and J by 0 bases, with 10 bases between them. Germline V CDR1 and CDR2: MDHEN, SYDVKM.